The 19 T cell receptor beta chains below come from one sample, sequenced in a study of OX40 agonist ivuxolimab in advanced cancers. Profiling relied on immunoSEQ multiplex PCR, and the TCRdb table lists in-frame clones only, not all of them. The data contain some 50,000 clones, approximately 89% of them singletons. Specimen: CD4+ or CD8+ T cells sorted from blood, collected in a trial of the OX40 agonist ivuxolimab. The receptors shown here come from an adult with an advanced solid tumor such as melanoma, head and neck, liver or kidney cancer.

The chain has TRBV28 and TRBJ2-7, with TRBD1 matching over 11 bases. Trimming at V came to 7 bases and at J to 3 bases, leaving 11 bases not matched to a gene. The CDR3 spans 16 residues. The V gene's germline CDR1 is MDHEN and CDR2 SYDVKM. CDR3 residues: CASTNLWGQGVYEQYF. CDR3 bases: TGTGCCAGCACCAACCTCTGGGGACAGGGGGTCTACGAGCAGTACTTC.

This chain joins TRBV4-3 and TRBJ2-3, with a weak D call TRBD2 (6 bases). V shed 0 bases and J shed 0 bases, with 16 bases lying between them. Germline V lookup: CDR1 LGHNA, CDR2 YSLEER. The CDR3 covers 18 residues. As DNA, the CDR3 is TGCGCCAGCAGCCAAGATCTGCCAATCGGGACTAGCACAGATACGCAGTATTTT. Translated, it gives CASSQDLPIGTSTDTQYF.

This clone came up once. This rearrangement joins TRBV14 to TRBJ1-6; D remains ambiguous. CDR3 length: 14 residues. Trimming pared 2 bases from V and 3 bases from J, leaving 5 bases between. Germline CDR1 SGHDN, CDR2 FVKESK. CDR3 amino acids: CASSQQFYNSPLHF. The CDR3 nucleotides read TGTGCCAGCAGCCAACAATTCTATAATTCACCCCTCCACTTT.

J is TRBJ2-2 and V is TRBV4-3; D is unclear. V was cut by 0 bases and J by 6 bases, with 2 bases left in between. Germline V CDR1 and CDR2: LGHNA, YSLEER. The CDR3 runs 12 residues. The DNA for the CDR3 is TGCGCCAGCAGCCAAGATTCCGGGGAGCTGTTTTTT. It translates to CASSQDSGELFF.

There are a few counts of this clone. Written as DNA, the CDR3 is TGTGCCAGCAGCGGCCCCCGGGACCCCAGATCGACGGAGACCCAGTACTTC. Translating it yields CASSGPRDPRSTETQYF. V usage is TRBV21-1 and J usage is TRBJ2-5. TRBV21-1 is a documented pseudogene. This CDR3 contains 17 residues.

The gene calls are TRBV28 and TRBJ2-3, with TRBD2 matching over 7 bases. This CDR3 region has 16 residues. V trimming: 5 bases; J trimming: 1 base; junction bases outside the gene matches: 9. Germline V CDR1 and CDR2: MDHEN, SYDVKM. This CDR3 reads CASSALAVFGTDTQYF. DNA of the CDR3: TGTGCCAGCAGTGCTCTAGCGGTTTTTGGCACAGATACGCAGTATTTT.

V is TRBV18 and J is TRBJ1-4; D not certain. Trimming took off 4 bases at V and 7 bases at J, with 13 bases between the two ends. Germline V gene data show CDR1 as KGHSH and CDR2 as LQKENI. The CDR3 spans 14 residues. CDR3 DNA: TGTGCCAGCTCACGACTGTCGCCGGCTGAAAAACTGTTTTTT. It is translated as CASSRLSPAEKLFF. Full variable domain (missing parts from reference TRBV18 and TRBJ1-4): NAGVMQNPRHLVRRRGQEARLRCSPMKGHSHVYWYRQLPEEGLKFMVYLQKENIIDESGMPKERFSAEFPKEGPSILRIQQVVRGDSAAYFCASSRLSPAEKLFFGSGTQLSVL.

About this clone: Other DNA sequences in this sample translate to the same CDR3. The chain carries TRBV28 and TRBJ2-7; unclear D gene. V was clipped by 5 bases and J by 1 base, with 3 bases between them. The CDR3 is 11 residues long. Germline CDR1 MDHEN, CDR2 SYDVKM. Written as DNA, the CDR3 is TGTGCCAGCAGTGATTCCTACGAGCAGTACTTC. This gives the protein CASSDSYEQYF.

This clone has just one count. This chain links TRBV4-1 with TRBJ2-7; TRBD2 matches 11 bases. The CDR3 is 18 amino acids. V was pared by 1 base and J by 2 bases, with 10 bases of the junction left unmatched. Germline V CDR1 and CDR2: MGHRA, YSYEKL. The DNA of the CDR3 is TGCGCCAGCAGCCAAGCGGTAGCGGGGGGGCCTCGGACCTACGAGCAGTACTTC. Amino acid sequence: CASSQAVAGGPRTYEQYF.

The chain joins TRBV13 to TRBJ2-5, with D tentatively TRBD2 (6 bases). Germline lookup yields CDR1 PRHDT and CDR2 FYEKMQ (reference sequence). The germline V and J ends were trimmed by 0 bases and 2 bases, with 13 bases remaining between them. This CDR3 has 16 residues. CDR3 protein: CASSLGLGGIQETQYF. The CDR3 region has the DNA TGTGCCAGCAGCTTAGGCCTAGGAGGGATTCAAGAGACCCAGTACTTC.

V gene TRBV27 combines with J gene TRBJ2-1; D possibly uses TRBD1 or TRBD2 (5 bases each). V lost 5 bases and J lost 5, with 10 bases in between. Germline loops: CDR1 MNHEY, CDR2 SMNVEV (reference sequence). The CDR3 loop spans 13 amino acids. CDR3 DNA sequence: TGTGCCAGCAGTGGGGGACCTAACAATGAGCAGTTCTTC. Protein sequence: CASSGGPNNEQFF.

This chain uses TRBV29-1 with TRBJ2-7; 9 nucleotides agree with TRBD1. The CDR3 runs 13 residues. Losses at the gene ends were 4 bases for V and 4 bases for J; bases not matched to a gene: 5. Germline values: CDR1 SQVTM, CDR2 ANQGSEA. For the CDR3, the DNA is TGCAGCGTTGTTTTGGACAGGGGTTACGAGCAGTACTTC. Translation gives CSVVLDRGYEQYF.

This clone was detected only a few times. The chain couples TRBV2 to TRBJ2-7; D ambiguous. The CDR3 totals 12 residues. Trimming shortened V by 3 bases and J by 4 bases, and 7 bases separated the two germline ends. From germline, CDR1 is SNHLY and CDR2 FYNNEI. CDR3 sequence: CASSDVVYEQYF. The CDR3 DNA reads TGTGCCAGCAGTGACGTGGTTTACGAGCAGTACTTC.

Of note for this clone: At one end, the junction sequence differs from germline, possibly due to a read error. The chain recombines TRBV2 with TRBJ1-5, with D possibly being TRBD1 (5 bases). Per germline, CDR1 SNHLY and CDR2 FYNNEI. The CDR3 runs 16 residues. The CDR3 sequence: CASSGDSANPDQPQHF. CDR3 nucleotides: TGTGCCAGCAGTGGGGACTCCGCAAACCCGGATCAACCCCAGCATTTT.

The sample holds a few counts of this clone. The chain carries TRBV7-9 and TRBJ1-4; no clear D. Per germline, CDR1 SEHNR and CDR2 FQNEAQ (reference sequence). V lost 5 bases, J lost 12 bases, and 22 bases lay in between. CDR3 length equals 15 residues. The CDR3 loop is CASSPGWSSHGELFF. The CDR3 nucleotides read TGTGCCAGCAGCCCGGGGTGGAGTTCCCATGGAGAACTGTTTTTT.

The J gene is TRBJ2-1, the V gene TRBV28; unclear D gene. The CDR3 length is 14 residues. V dropped 3 bases and J dropped 3 bases, with 9 bases sitting between them. The V gene's germline CDR1 is MDHEN and CDR2 SYDVKM. The CDR3 DNA sequence: TGTGCCAGCAGTTTTCTACAGAACTACAATGAGCAGTTCTTC. Translation: CASSFLQNYNEQFF.

This clone was recorded once. The chain links TRBV4-1 to TRBJ2-1, with D unresolved. This CDR3 is built from 13 residues. Germline V lookup: CDR1 MGHRA, CDR2 YSYEKL. V was pared by 1 base and J by 10 bases, with 11 bases between. CDR3 loop: CASSQAFAREQFF. Here the CDR3 DNA reads TGCGCCAGCAGCCAAGCATTTGCCCGGGAGCAGTTCTTC.

This clone has a single count. This chain uses TRBV5-1 with TRBJ2-7; TRBD2 matches 12 bases. Germline CDR1 and CDR2: SGHRS and YFSETQ. The CDR3 extends over 15 amino acids. The V gene end was trimmed by 0 bases and the J gene end by 4 bases; junction bases not matched to a gene: 2. CDR3 loop: CASSLGLAGEYEQYF. DNA for the CDR3: TGCGCCAGCAGCTTGGGACTAGCGGGAGAATACGAGCAGTACTTC.

This rearrangement joins TRBV29-1 to TRBJ2-7; D unclear. V lost 5 bases and J 3 bases, leaving 8 bases between the germline ends. This CDR3 contains 11 residues. Germline CDR1 and CDR2: SQVTM and ANQGSEA. The CDR3 DNA is TGCAGCGTTCACCTAGACTACGAGCAGTACTTC. Translating gives CSVHLDYEQYF.